This paragraph covers one TCR beta chain sequence. The clone's antigen remains unknown. No base quality information exists; no much larger clone differs at one position. This specimen's treatment or condition label, interpreted: randomized to nivolumab then ipilimumab (arm A) or the reverse (arm B). None of the trial patients had been given prior DNA-damaging chemotherapy. Live CD3+CD8+ cells negative for CD19 and CD56 were sorted from thawed PBMCs on a FACS Aria II flow cytometer. Samples came from patients with melanoma in CheckMate 064, a randomized, open-label phase II trial of sequential checkpoint blockade. Peripheral blood mononuclear cells were collected by leukapheresis, purified using Ficoll-Paque, and frozen in human serum containing roughly 10% DMSO. Immediately after sorting, the purity of sorted blood CD3+CD8+ cells was verified to be >98%, after which DNA was extracted. The junction shows trimming of 0 bases on V and 6 bases on J, and the gene matches do not reach 3 bases of it. CDR1 and CDR2 are read off the germline V gene as SGDLS and YYNGEE. The CDR3 covers 14 residues, taking in both the cysteine and the phenylalanine. Only the CDR3 part of the read is kept: 42 bases, read in frame from the first base.

The sample belongs to a study of sequential checkpoint blockade in melanoma (dated by TCRdb to the late 2010s). Regarding the study in general: In a 1:1 randomization, patients received either first-line nivolumab then ipilimumab (arm A) or ipilimumab then nivolumab (arm B). Maintenance nivolumab came after each of the two trial sequences. Broad study findings and their caveats: The model for predicting response that combines TCR metrics with mutation burden needs to be validated in larger, independent patient cohorts.

The immunoSEQ Assay was used to immunosequence TCRbeta CDR3 regions from genomic DNA. Genomic DNA was amplified by bias-controlled multiplex PCR before high-throughput sequencing. Regarding the original processing steps: To quantify the absolute abundance of each unique TCRbeta CDR3 region, the sequences were collapsed and filtered. Clonality, defined as 1 minus Pielou's evenness, was calculated using only productive rearrangements. A previously published method was used to identify clones whose frequencies were significantly greater in on-treatment samples than in baseline samples. This is the immuneACCESS table as TCRdb keeps it, with only in-frame sequences that have V and J called. A part of the clones is gone; compared with another copy, unresolved V genes explain less than half, and the rest is unexplained. V, J and clone size are taken as reported in that table, and D and trimming were inferred from the DNA itself. This sample has about 38,000 clones in its table, and approximately 90% of those were observed once. The ten largest clones represent 9.5% to 15% of the sample.

The TCR sequence derives from a human donor with melanoma. The source material was CD8+ T cells sorted from blood (inferred from file names), sampled from a patient given nivolumab and ipilimumab in sequence. Recombination joined TRBV9 with TRBJ2-7, and TRBD2 matches 10 of the central bases. The CDR3 region reads CASSVGLAGVEQYF. DNA sequence: TGTGCCAGCAGCGTAGGGCTAGCGGGAGTCGAGCAGTACTTC. Beyond the CDR3, the reference TRBV9 and TRBJ2-7 genes provide the residues; the full variable domain reads: DSGVTQTPKHLITATGQRVTLRCSPRSGDLSVYWYQQSLDQGLQFLIQYYNGEERAKGNILERFSAQQFPDLHSELNLSSLELGDSALYFCASSVGLAGVEQYFGPGTRLTVT.